This TCR beta chain was documented in a study of T cell responses to AZD1222 COVID-19 vaccine. General study results and limits: Epitopes outside B.1.351 and B.1.1.7 mutated regions reportedly drew nearly half of spike TCRs.

This clone was recorded a few times. What it recognizes is unknown. Here immunoSEQ multiplex PCR was the method, and the copy in TCRdb shows in-frame clones only, minus some. The repertoire includes 100,000 or so clones, just over 90% of them detected once, and around a tenth sits in the top ten. This CDR3 is 13 amino acids long. Researchers grouped second doses given at about 4 or about 12 weeks into one pool. The sample in question was peripheral blood, obtained 28 days after the second AZD1222 dose. The origin of this receptor is an adult who received the AZD1222 COVID-19 vaccine. The chain is built from TRBV7-5 and TRBJ2-2; TRBD1 is the table's D call, not checked against the DNA. TRBV7-5 is flagged as a pseudogene. The CDR3 sequence: CARSLTDTGELFF. CDR3 coding DNA: TGTGCCAGAAGCCTCACAGACACCGGGGAGCTGTTTTTT.